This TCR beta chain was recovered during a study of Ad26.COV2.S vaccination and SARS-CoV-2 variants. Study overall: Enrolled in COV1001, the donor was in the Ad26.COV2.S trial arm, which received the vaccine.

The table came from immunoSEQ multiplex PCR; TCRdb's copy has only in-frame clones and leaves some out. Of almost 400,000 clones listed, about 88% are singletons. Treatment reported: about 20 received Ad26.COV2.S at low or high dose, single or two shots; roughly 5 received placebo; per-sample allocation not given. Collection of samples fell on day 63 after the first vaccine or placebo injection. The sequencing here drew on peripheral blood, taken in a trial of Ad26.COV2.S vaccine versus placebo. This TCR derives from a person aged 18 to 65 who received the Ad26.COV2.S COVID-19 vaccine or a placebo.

The CDR3: CASSDPRLAGGDTQYF. CDR3 DNA: TGTGCCAGCAGCGACCCCCGACTAGCGGGAGGAGATACGCAGTATTTT. The chain joins TRBV9 to TRBJ2-3, with 13 nucleotides matching TRBD2. CDR3 size: 16 residues. CDR1 SGDLS and CDR2 YYNGEE come from the germline V gene. V shed 3 bases, J shed 5 bases, and the junction held 6 bases outside the gene matches. The complete variable domain, with remaining parts taken from reference TRBV9 and TRBJ2-3, reads DSGVTQTPKHLITATGQRVTLRCSPRSGDLSVYWYQQSLDQGLQFLIQYYNGEERAKGNILERFSAQQFPDLHSELNLSSLELGDSALYFCASSDPRLAGGDTQYFGPGTRLTVL.